This passage covers 28 T cell receptor beta chains from one sample sequenced in a study of spatial heterogeneity in lung cancer. TCRdb reprocessed the 5' RACE reads via MiXCR and lists one record per CDR3 protein. Of around 2,400 distinct CDR3 sequences detected, roughly 55% appear once; the ten largest clones hold 8.5% to 10%. Described time point: blood at routine non-recurrence follow-up after resection. The sample consisted of PBMCs, taken at follow-up. The receptor set was obtained from a female donor with early-stage non-small cell lung cancer.

This clonotype came up a few times. As an off-target read in a library built for alpha chains, this beta chain has a frequency of little significance. The chain employs TRBV20-1 and TRBJ2-3, with a possible D match to TRBD2 (7 bases). This CDR3 comprises 18 residues. The V end lost 0 bases, the J end lost 0 bases, and 19 bases lay between the germline ends. CDR1 and CDR2 (germline): DFQATT, SNEGSKA (reference sequence). CDR3 amino acids: CSARDQVAGAISTDTQYF. CDR3 in DNA: TGCAGTGCTAGAGATCAGGTTGCGGGGGCTATCAGCACAGATACGCAGTATTTT.

A remark on this clonotype: For a library built for alpha chains, this beta chain is a stray read; little rests on its size. The rearrangement links TRBV18 to TRBJ2-1, with 9 bases matching TRBD1. Germline V gene lookup returns CDR1 KGHSH and CDR2 LQKENI. Trimming at V came to 0 bases and at J to 8 bases, leaving 8 bases not matched to a gene. The CDR3 consists of 16 residues. In DNA form, the CDR3 reads TGTGCCAGCTCACCACCCCAGGGACAGGGCACCGATGAGCAGTTCTTC. Its protein product is CASSPPQGQGTDEQFF.

Concerning this clonotype: One junction end does not reproduce the germline sequence, and a read error may be involved. This beta chain is a stray read from a library made for alpha chains; its abundance is not meaningful. The chain employs TRBV9 and TRBJ2-1, with D possibly TRBD2 on 5 matching bases. Germline CDR1 reads SGDLS; CDR2 reads YYNGEE. This CDR3 spans 13 amino acids. CDR3 protein: CASSTLVSNERFF. In nucleotides, the CDR3 is TGTGCCAGCAGCACACTAGTGTCCAATGAGCGGTTCTTC.

A few counts support this clonotype. Because the library targeted alpha chains, this beta chain is an off-target read whose size means little. The chain links TRBV11-2 to TRBJ2-7, with D maybe TRBD1 (7 bases). V was clipped by 1 base and J by 6 bases, with 10 bases between them. CDR1 SGHAT and CDR2 FQNNGV come from the germline V gene. This CDR3 is built from 13 residues. The CDR3 bases are TGTGCCAGCAGCTTAGGGCAGGGGGGCGAGCAGTACTTC. Its translation: CASSLGQGGEQYF.

The sample holds a few counts of this clonotype. Found in a library prepared for alpha chains, this beta chain is an off-target read, and its abundance has little meaning. CDR3 protein: CASSFGGSRDEQFF. For the CDR3, the DNA is TGTGCCAGCAGCTTTGGCGGGAGCAGGGATGAGCAGTTCTTC. The chain joins TRBV11-1 to TRBJ2-1, with TRBD2 identical over 7 bases. Trimming cost V 3 bases and J 8 bases; bases outside gene matches: 7. In germline, CDR1 is SGHAT, CDR2 FQDESV (reference sequence). There are 14 residues in the CDR3.

Worth noting for this clonotype: This beta chain is an off-target read within a library intended for alpha chains, so its frequency means little. The V and J genes are TRBV30 and TRBJ2-1; 9 bases are shared with TRBD1. Germline V gene lookup returns CDR1 GTSNPN and CDR2 SVGIG (reference sequence). V gave up 5 bases and J gave up 8 bases; unmatched junction bases: 16. The CDR3 loop spans 16 amino acids. The CDR3 DNA sequence: TGTGCCTGGGGTGGAACGGGGACAGGGATTTTCGATGAGCAGTTCTTC. Translating gives CAWGGTGTGIFDEQFF.

This clonotype was recorded only once. This beta chain turned up in a library designed for alpha chains; as an off-target read, its abundance says little. The chain joins TRBV5-1 to TRBJ2-1; 7 positions match TRBD1. The CDR3 covers 14 residues. J gave up 6 bases and V 4 bases, and 7 bases lay outside the gene matches. Germline CDR1 reads SGHRS; CDR2 reads YFSETQ. CDR3 nucleotides: TGCGCCAGCAGCACGGGACAGCTCTCCAATGAGCAGTTCTTC. Translation: CASSTGQLSNEQFF.

On this clonotype: Since it is a stray read in a library aimed at alpha chains, this beta chain has a size that is not meaningful. J is TRBJ2-3 and V is TRBV7-2; 11 positions agree with TRBD2. With 5 bases clipped from V and 6 bases from J, the junction kept 7 bases outside the gene matches. CDR1 SGHTA and CDR2 FQGNSA come from the germline V gene. The CDR3 totals 15 residues. The CDR3 here is CASSHSGGAGDTQYF. CDR3 DNA sequence: TGTGCCAGCAGCCATAGCGGGGGGGCCGGGGATACGCAGTATTTT.

About this clonotype itself: One junction end disagrees with the germline gene, perhaps due to a read error. This beta chain turned up in a library designed for alpha chains; as an off-target read, its abundance says little. V usage is TRBV11-2 and J usage is TRBJ2-7; D remains ambiguous. This CDR3 has 13 amino acids. Germline CDR1 is SGHAT and CDR2 is FQNNGV. CDR3 sequence (DNA): TGTGCCAGCAGCTTAGGGCTAGAACAAAAGCTGGACTTC. It specifies CASSLGLEQKLDF.

A note on this clonotype: Sequence at one end of the junction differs from germline and may be a read error. Because the library targeted alpha chains, this beta chain is an off-target read whose size means little. V is TRBV12-3 or TRBV12-4 and J is TRBJ2-1, with D perhaps matching TRBD1 or TRBD2 (6 bases each). CDR3 length: 13 residues. CDR3 nucleotides: TGTGCCAGCAGCTTAGGGGGGAGTGATGAGCAGTTCTTC. Its translation is CASSLGGSDEQFF.

As for this clonotype: Little can be read into the size of this beta chain, an off-target read in a library designed for alpha chains. The gene calls are TRBV29-1 and TRBJ2-3, with D unresolved. Germline CDR1 reads SQVTM; CDR2 reads ANQGSEA. V lost 4 bases to trimming and J lost 0 bases, with 11 bases between them. CDR3 length: 14 amino acids. CDR3 loop: CSVVFGPSTDTQYF. CDR3 in DNA: TGCAGCGTTGTATTCGGGCCTAGCACAGATACGCAGTATTTT.

As concerns this clonotype: This beta chain came through as a stray read in a library set up for alpha chains, and its size says little. The J gene is TRBJ2-1, the V gene TRBV20-1; 8 nucleotides match TRBD2. J gave up 5 bases and V 1 base, and 13 bases lay outside the gene matches. Germline V lookup: CDR1 DFQATT, CDR2 SNEGSKA (reference sequence). The CDR3 runs to 17 residues. DNA of the CDR3: TGCAGTGCTAGAGTAGATTTCCGGGGGGGCTGGGACAATGAGCAGTTCTTC. Translation gives CSARVDFRGGWDNEQFF.

Notes on this clonotype: This beta chain turned up in a library designed for alpha chains; as an off-target read, its abundance says little. This chain connects TRBV19 to TRBJ2-2; D may be TRBD1 or TRBD2 (5 bases each). The V gene's germline CDR1 is LNHDA and CDR2 SQIVND (reference sequence). The CDR3 is 14 amino acids. Between the trimmed V and J ends, which lost 2 bases and 6 bases, there was a span of 10 bases. The CDR3 DNA reads TGTGCCAGTAGTATAACGGGGACGCCCGGGGAGCTGTTTTTT. It is translated as CASSITGTPGELFF.

Note on this clonotype: This beta chain is a stray read from a library made for alpha chains; its abundance is not meaningful. The V call is TRBV28, the J call TRBJ1-2; D is uncertain. CDR3 size: 11 residues. Germline assignment: CDR1 MDHEN and CDR2 SYDVKM. V lost 8 bases to trimming and J lost 0 bases, with 4 bases between them. The DNA of the CDR3 is TGTGCCAGCGCCCCTAACTATGGCTACACCTTC. Protein: CASAPNYGYTF.

About this clonotype itself: A library made for alpha chains picked up this beta chain off target, so its size means little. CDR3: CASSRDNQGGETQYF. The DNA of the CDR3 is TGTGCCAGCAGCCGGGACAACCAGGGGGGAGAGACCCAGTACTTC. This rearrangement joins TRBV7-8 to TRBJ2-5; maybe TRBD1 (7 bases). CDR1 and CDR2 (germline): SGHVS, FQNEAQ. The CDR3 length is 15 residues. V was pared by 5 bases and J by 4 bases, with 17 bases between.

Note on this clonotype: This beta chain was picked up by a library intended for alpha chains and is off target, so its count carries little meaning. This chain connects TRBV20-1 to TRBJ2-1; 9 positions match TRBD1. Germline lookup yields CDR1 DFQATT and CDR2 SNEGSKA (reference sequence). J lost 5 bases, V lost 6 bases, and 5 bases had no gene match. The CDR3 is made up of 13 amino acids. The CDR3 bases are TGCAGTGCACCTGGACAGGGGAACAATGAGCAGTTCTTC. Its translation is CSAPGQGNNEQFF.

In this sample, this clonotype turned up once. The library was built for alpha chains, so this beta chain is an off-target read and its size means little. The chain carries TRBV5-1 and TRBJ2-1; TRBD1 agrees at 9 bases. The CDR3 has 15 residues. V lost 0 bases and J lost 6; bases outside the gene matches: 4. Germline V gene lookup returns CDR1 SGHRS and CDR2 YFSETQ. The CDR3 loop is CASSLVVTGGNEQFF. CDR3 sequence (DNA): TGCGCCAGCAGCTTGGTAGTGACAGGGGGCAATGAGCAGTTCTTC.

This clonotype was found a few times. The library was prepared for alpha chains; this beta chain is a stray read, so its frequency means little. The genes are TRBV11-2 and TRBJ2-3; D unresolved. This CDR3 comprises 15 residues. V lost 1 base and J lost 2, with 10 bases in between. Germline CDR1 and CDR2: SGHAT and FQNNGV. CDR3 DNA: TGTGCCAGCAGCTTAGGGCCTGCCCCCACAGATACGCAGTATTTT. This gives the protein CASSLGPAPTDTQYF.

This clonotype was recorded a few times. The library was designed around alpha chains, so this beta chain is a stray read whose abundance carries little weight. The chain links TRBV7-9 to TRBJ2-4; no firm D call. The CDR3 covers 14 residues. CDR1 and CDR2 (germline): SEHNR, FQNEAQ (reference sequence). Trimming removed 1 base at V and 6 bases at J, with 10 bases between. The CDR3 bases are TGTGCCAGCAGCTTAGTTGGGTCACTAAACATTCAGTACTTC. It translates to CASSLVGSLNIQYF.

As regards this clonotype: Because this beta chain is a stray read in a library intended to capture alpha chains, its abundance should not be given much weight. The chain combines TRBV4-1 with TRBJ2-1; the D is unclear. V lost 0 bases and J 7 bases, leaving 19 bases between the germline ends. The CDR3 sequence is 17 residues long. The germline CDR1 and CDR2 sequences are MGHRA and YSYEKL. The CDR3 region is CASSQDRLRARMNEQFF. DNA for the CDR3: TGCGCCAGCAGCCAAGATCGTCTTCGGGCTCGTATGAATGAGCAGTTCTTC.

This clonotype was seen more than once but under ten times. Within a library made for alpha chains, this beta chain is off target, and its count is uninformative. The chain employs TRBV29-1 and TRBJ2-3; the D is unclear. V lost 3 bases to trimming and J lost 2 bases, with 9 bases between them. This CDR3 spans 13 amino acids. The germline CDR1 and CDR2 sequences are SQVTM and ANQGSEA. The CDR3 region is CSVDISPTDTQYF. The CDR3 DNA reads TGCAGCGTTGACATATCCCCCACAGATACGCAGTATTTT.

On this clonotype itself: The library was built for alpha chains, so this beta chain is an off-target read and its size means little. The rearrangement links TRBV27 to TRBJ2-7; 7 positions agree with TRBD2. CDR1 and CDR2 (germline): MNHEY, SMNVEV (reference sequence). The CDR3 sequence is 11 residues long. With V trimmed by 8 bases and J by 6 bases, 4 bases remained unmatched. The CDR3 DNA follows: TGTGCCAGCGGGGGGACTATCGAGCAGTACTTC. This translates into CASGGTIEQYF.

About this clonotype itself: In a library made to pick up alpha chains, this beta chain is a stray read with a size that means little. J is TRBJ2-1 and V is TRBV5-4; 7 bases map to TRBD2. V lost 2 bases to trimming and J lost 1 base; unmatched junction nucleotides: 3. The CDR3 sequence is 15 residues long. CDR1 is SGHNT, CDR2 YYREEE, per germline (reference sequence). CDR3 nucleotide sequence: TGTGCCAGCAGCTTCTCGGGAGGATCCTACAATGAGCAGTTCTTC. Its translation: CASSFSGGSYNEQFF.

On this clonotype: This beta chain is an off-target read within a library intended for alpha chains, so its frequency means little. J is TRBJ2-1 and V is TRBV24-1; no reliable D call. There are 13 residues in the CDR3. Looked up from germline, CDR1 is KGHDR and CDR2 is SFDVKD. Trimming stripped 4 bases from V and 8 bases from J, with 11 bases between. The CDR3 bases are TGTGCCACCAGTGACTCCAGTCGTTATGAGCAGTTCTTC. Encoded protein: CATSDSSRYEQFF.

Notes on this clonotype: With the library built for alpha chains, this beta chain is off target and its frequency is not meaningful. The V and J genes are TRBV7-9 and TRBJ2-7, with no clear D. CDR3 length: 14 amino acids. Trimming took off 5 bases at V and 2 bases at J, with 13 bases between the two ends. Germline V lookup: CDR1 SEHNR, CDR2 FQNEAQ (reference sequence). In DNA, the CDR3 is TGTGCCAGCAGCAGGAGCATCTCGGCCTACGAGCAGTACTTC. As protein: CASSRSISAYEQYF.

Notes on this clonotype: Found in a library prepared for alpha chains, this beta chain is an off-target read, and its abundance has little meaning. This chain uses TRBV20-1 with TRBJ2-1, with 8 bases identical to TRBD2. The CDR3 loop spans 14 amino acids. Trimming cost V 4 bases and J 8 bases; bases outside gene matches: 10. Germline V gives CDR1 DFQATT, CDR2 SNEGSKA (reference sequence). The CDR3 reads CSAKKLAEGDEQFF. CDR3 bases: TGCAGTGCTAAAAAACTAGCGGAGGGGGATGAGCAGTTCTTC.

By share, this clonotype ranks as large (0.1 to 1%). This beta chain is an unintended read in a library built for alpha chains; its size means little. The chain employs TRBV20-1 and TRBJ2-1, with D uncertain. This CDR3 is built from 18 residues. Germline values: CDR1 DFQATT, CDR2 SNEGSKA (reference sequence). V lost 0 bases and J lost 6, with 24 bases in between. DNA for the CDR3: TGCAGTGCTAGAGATGTCGGCGGCTACTACGACGGTTCCAATGAGCAGTTCTTC. This gives the protein CSARDVGGYYDGSNEQFF.

Concerning this clonotype itself: Since it is a stray read in a library aimed at alpha chains, this beta chain has a size that is not meaningful. The genes are TRBV7-8 and TRBJ2-7; weak D call: TRBD1 (5 bases). The CDR3 has 15 residues. In germline, CDR1 is SGHVS, CDR2 FQNEAQ. The V and J ends lost 4 bases and 3 bases respectively, with 16 bases between them. The DNA of the CDR3 is TGTGCCAGCAGCTCACGTTCTAGACAGAACTACGAGCAGTACGTC. It specifies CASSSRSRQNYEQYV.